The present entry profiles one T cell receptor beta chain with its context. Its antigen is not known. The source of the sample is a study of T cell responses to AZD1222 COVID-19 vaccine. Study-wide points: Spike as a whole was targeted by vaccine-associated CD4 TCRs, dominant at 160-218 and 743-854. Nearly half of spike-specific TCRs reportedly go after variant regions that carry no mutations.

The V end was cut by 2 bases, the J end by 5 bases, with 6 bases between. This CDR3 comprises 12 residues. The germline V gene has CDR1 SGHNT and CDR2 YYREEE (reference sequence). The assay was immunoSEQ multiplex PCR, and TCRdb's table has in-frame clones only and misses some. The top ten clones hold 5% to 6.5% of a sample with over 120,000 clones, around 90% of them seen once. The rearrangement uses TRBV5-4 and TRBJ2-3; no clear D. Sequenced material: peripheral blood, taken 28 days after the second dose of the MenACWY control vaccine. This TCR derives from an adult who received the MenACWY meningococcal vaccine as a control. CDR3 region: CASSFGLDTQYF. The CDR3 DNA reads TGTGCCAGCAGCTTTGGGTTAGATACGCAGTATTTT. Full variable domain (remainder filled in from reference TRBV5-4 and TRBJ2-3): ETGVTQSPTHLIKTRGQQVTLRCSSQSGHNTVSWYQQALGQGPQFIFQYYREEENGRGNFPPRFSGLQFPNYSSELNVNALELDDSALYLCASSFGLDTQYFGPGTRLTVL.